Below are 4 T cell receptor beta chains sequenced from a single sample in a study of T cell responses to AZD1222 COVID-19 vaccine. Clones were read by immunoSEQ multiplex PCR, and TCRdb kept only the in-frame ones, dropping some. The sample lists roughly 130,000 clones; 88% were seen once. This specimen was peripheral blood, taken on day 0 of AZD1222 vaccination. The receptors were gathered from an adult in good health.

V and J are TRBV27 and TRBJ2-7; possible D gene TRBD2, 5 bases. Trimming left V 6 bases short and J 1 base short, with 10 bases between. CDR1 is MNHEY and CDR2 is SMNVEV in the germline V gene (reference sequence). There are 13 residues in the CDR3. The CDR3 nucleotides read TGTGCCAGCAGCCCAGGACTTTCCTACGAGCAGTACTTC. Residues: CASSPGLSYEQYF.

The chain is built from TRBV7-9 and TRBJ2-5, with 8 bases fitting TRBD1. The CDR3 covers 14 residues. Germline V lookup: CDR1 SEHNR, CDR2 FQNEAQ (reference sequence). V dropped 3 bases and J dropped 1; count of bases not matched to a gene: 1. In DNA, the CDR3 is TGTGCCAGCAGCTTTCAGGGGGCCCAAGAGACCCAGTACTTC. It translates to CASSFQGAQETQYF. The whole variable domain, remainder taken from reference TRBV7-9 and TRBJ2-5, is DTGVSQNPRHKITKRGQNVTFRCDPISEHNRLYWYRQTLGQGPEFLTYFQNEAQLEKSRLLSDRFSAERPKGSFSTLEIQRTEQGDSAMYLCASSFQGAQETQYFGPGTRLLVL.

This clone was seen only once. The chain has TRBV5-6 and TRBJ1-2, with unresolved D. CDR3 size: 14 residues. Germline CDR1 reads SGHDT; CDR2 reads YYEEEE. The V gene lost 1 base and the J gene lost 5 bases, with 12 bases spanning the gap. The CDR3, as DNA: TGTGCCAGCAGCTTGTTACTGGGTGGTTATGGCTACACCTTC. Its translation: CASSLLLGGYGYTF.

V and J are TRBV5-4 and TRBJ2-1; TRBD2 matches 9 bases. Germline loops: CDR1 SGHNT, CDR2 YYREEE (reference sequence). The CDR3 extends over 14 amino acids. The V segment lost 4 bases and the J segment 3 bases; nucleotides outside the gene matches: 2. CDR3 nucleotide sequence: TGTGCCAGCAGCCAGACTAGCGGCTACAATGAGCAGTTCTTC. It translates to CASSQTSGYNEQFF.